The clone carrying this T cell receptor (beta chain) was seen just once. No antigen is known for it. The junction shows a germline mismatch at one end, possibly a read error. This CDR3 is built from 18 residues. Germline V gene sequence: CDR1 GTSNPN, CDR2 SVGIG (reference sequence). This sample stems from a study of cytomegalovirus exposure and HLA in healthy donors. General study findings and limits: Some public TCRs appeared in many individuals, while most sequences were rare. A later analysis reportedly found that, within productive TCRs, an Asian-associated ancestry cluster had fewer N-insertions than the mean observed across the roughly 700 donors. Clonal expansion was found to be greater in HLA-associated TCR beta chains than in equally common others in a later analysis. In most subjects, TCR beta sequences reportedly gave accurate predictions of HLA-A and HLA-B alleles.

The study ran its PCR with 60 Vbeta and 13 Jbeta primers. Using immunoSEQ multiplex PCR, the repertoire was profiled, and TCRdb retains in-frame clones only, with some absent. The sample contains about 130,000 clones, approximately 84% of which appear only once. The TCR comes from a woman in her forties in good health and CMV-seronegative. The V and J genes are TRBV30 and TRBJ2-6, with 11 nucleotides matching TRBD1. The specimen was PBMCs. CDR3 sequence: CAWSRDRGSFSSANGLTF. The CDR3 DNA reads TGTGCCTGGAGCCGGGACAGGGGGTCTTTCTCTAGCGCCAACGGCCTGACTTTC.